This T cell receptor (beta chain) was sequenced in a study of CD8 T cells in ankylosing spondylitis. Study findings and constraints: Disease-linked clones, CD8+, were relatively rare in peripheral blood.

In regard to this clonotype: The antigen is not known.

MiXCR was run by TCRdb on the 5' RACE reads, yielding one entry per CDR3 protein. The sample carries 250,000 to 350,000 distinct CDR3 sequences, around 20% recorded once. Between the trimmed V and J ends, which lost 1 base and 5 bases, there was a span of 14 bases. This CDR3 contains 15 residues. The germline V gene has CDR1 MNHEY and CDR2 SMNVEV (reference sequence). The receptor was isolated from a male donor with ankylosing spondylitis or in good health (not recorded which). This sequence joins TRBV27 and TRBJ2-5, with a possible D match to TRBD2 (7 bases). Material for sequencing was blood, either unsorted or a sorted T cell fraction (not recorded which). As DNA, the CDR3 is TGTGCCAGCAGTTTATACCCCGCGGGGGCTGAGACCCAGTACTTC. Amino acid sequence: CASSLYPAGAETQYF.